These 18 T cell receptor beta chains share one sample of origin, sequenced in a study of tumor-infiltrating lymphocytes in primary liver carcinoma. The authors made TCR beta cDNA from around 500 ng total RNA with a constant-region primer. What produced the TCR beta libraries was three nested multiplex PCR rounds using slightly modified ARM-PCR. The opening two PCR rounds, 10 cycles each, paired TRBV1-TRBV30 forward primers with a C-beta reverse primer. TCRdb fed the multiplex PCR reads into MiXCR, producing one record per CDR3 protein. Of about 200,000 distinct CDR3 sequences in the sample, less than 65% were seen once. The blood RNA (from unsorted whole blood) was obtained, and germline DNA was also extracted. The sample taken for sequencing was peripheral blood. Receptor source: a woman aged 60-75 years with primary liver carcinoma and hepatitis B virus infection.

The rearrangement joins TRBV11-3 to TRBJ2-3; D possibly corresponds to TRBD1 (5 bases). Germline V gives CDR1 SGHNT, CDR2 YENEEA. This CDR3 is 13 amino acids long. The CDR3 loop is CVCSPRQGDTQYF. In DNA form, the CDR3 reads TGTGTCTGCAGCCCCCGGCAGGGAGATACGCAGTATTTT.

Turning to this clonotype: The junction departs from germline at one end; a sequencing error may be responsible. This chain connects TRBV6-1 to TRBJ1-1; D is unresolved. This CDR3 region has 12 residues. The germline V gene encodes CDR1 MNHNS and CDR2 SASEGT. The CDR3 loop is CASIESPGWAFF. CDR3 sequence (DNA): TGTGCCAGCATTGAATCCCCCGGATGGGCTTTCTTT.

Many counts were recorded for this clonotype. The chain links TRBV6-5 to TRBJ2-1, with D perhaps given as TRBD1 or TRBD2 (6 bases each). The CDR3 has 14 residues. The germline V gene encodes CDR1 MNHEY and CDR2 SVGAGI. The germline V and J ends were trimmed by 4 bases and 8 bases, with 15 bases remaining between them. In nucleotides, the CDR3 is TGTGCCAGCAGTTCCAGAGGGGGGACCGATGAGCAGTTCTTC. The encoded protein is CASSSRGGTDEQFF.

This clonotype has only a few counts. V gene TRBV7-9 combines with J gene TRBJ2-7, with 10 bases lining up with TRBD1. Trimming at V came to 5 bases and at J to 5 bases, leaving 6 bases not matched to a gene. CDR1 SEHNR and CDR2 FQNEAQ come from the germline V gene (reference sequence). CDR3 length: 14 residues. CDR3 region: CASSLGTGANEQYF. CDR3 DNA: TGTGCCAGCAGCCTTGGGACAGGGGCTAACGAGCAGTACTTC.

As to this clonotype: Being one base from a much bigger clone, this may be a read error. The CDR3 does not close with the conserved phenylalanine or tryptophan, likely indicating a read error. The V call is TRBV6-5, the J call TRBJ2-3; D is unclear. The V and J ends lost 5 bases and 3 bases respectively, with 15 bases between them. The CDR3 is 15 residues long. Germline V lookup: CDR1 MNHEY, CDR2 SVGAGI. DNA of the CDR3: TGTGCCAGCAGTCCCACGATGGATCGTACAGATACGCAGTATATT. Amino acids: CASSPTMDRTDTQYI.

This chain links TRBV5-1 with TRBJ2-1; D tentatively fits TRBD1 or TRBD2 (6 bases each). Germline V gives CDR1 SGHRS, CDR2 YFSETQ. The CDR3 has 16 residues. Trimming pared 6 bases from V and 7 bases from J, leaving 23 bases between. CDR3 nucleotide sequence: TGCGCCAGCAACCTGCCGGGGGCGGACCAATATAATGAGCAGTTCTTC. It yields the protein CASNLPGADQYNEQFF.

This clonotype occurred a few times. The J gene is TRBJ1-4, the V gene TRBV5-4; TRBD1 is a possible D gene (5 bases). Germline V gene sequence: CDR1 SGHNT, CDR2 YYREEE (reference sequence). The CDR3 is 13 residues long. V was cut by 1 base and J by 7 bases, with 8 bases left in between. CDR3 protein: CASSLRGGEKLFF. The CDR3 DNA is TGTGCCAGCAGCTTGAGGGGCGGTGAAAAACTGTTTTTT.

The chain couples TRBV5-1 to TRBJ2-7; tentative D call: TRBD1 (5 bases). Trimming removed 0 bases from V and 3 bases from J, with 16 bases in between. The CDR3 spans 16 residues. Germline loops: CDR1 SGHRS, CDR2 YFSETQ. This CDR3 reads CASSLDSYAGNYEQYF. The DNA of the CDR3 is TGCGCCAGCAGCTTGGATAGTTACGCAGGGAACTACGAGCAGTACTTC.

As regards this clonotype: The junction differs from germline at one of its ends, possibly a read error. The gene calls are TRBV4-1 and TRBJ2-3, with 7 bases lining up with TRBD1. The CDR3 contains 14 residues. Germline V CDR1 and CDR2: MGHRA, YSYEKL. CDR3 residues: CAISQKKGANTQYF. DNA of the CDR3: TGCGCCATCAGCCAGAAGAAGGGGGCGAATACGCAGTATTTT.

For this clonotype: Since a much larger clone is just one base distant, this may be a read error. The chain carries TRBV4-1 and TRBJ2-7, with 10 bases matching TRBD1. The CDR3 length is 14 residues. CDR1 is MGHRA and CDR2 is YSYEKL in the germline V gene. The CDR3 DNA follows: TGCGCCAGCAACCAAGAGACAGGGGGCGGCGAGCAGTACTTC. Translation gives CASNQETGGGEQYF.

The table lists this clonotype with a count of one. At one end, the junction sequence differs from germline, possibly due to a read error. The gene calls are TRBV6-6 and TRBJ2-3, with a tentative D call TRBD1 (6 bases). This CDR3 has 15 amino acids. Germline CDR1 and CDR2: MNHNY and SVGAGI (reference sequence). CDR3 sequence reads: CASSPRDKGTDTKYF. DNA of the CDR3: TGTGCCAGCAGTCCCCGGGACAAGGGAACAGATACGAAGTATTTT.

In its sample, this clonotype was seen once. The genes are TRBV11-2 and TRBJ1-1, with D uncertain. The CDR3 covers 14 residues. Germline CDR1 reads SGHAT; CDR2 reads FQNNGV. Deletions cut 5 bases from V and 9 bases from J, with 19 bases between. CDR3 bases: TGTGCCAGCAGCGCGACCGTAGGGAACGCTCAAGCTTTCTTT. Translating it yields CASSATVGNAQAFF.

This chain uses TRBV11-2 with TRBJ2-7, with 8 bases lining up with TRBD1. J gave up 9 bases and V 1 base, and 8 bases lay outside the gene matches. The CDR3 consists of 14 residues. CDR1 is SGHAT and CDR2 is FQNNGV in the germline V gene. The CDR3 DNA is TGTGCCAGCAGCTTAGTTCAGGGGGCAATTGGGCAGTACTTC. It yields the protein CASSLVQGAIGQYF.

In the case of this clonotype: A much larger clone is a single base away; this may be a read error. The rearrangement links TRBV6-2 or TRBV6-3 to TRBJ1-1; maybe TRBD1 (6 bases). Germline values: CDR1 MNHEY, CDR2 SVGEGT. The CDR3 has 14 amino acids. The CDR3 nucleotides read TGTGCCAGCACCGGAGGGGGGCACAACACTGAAACTTTCTTT. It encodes CASTGGGHNTETFF.

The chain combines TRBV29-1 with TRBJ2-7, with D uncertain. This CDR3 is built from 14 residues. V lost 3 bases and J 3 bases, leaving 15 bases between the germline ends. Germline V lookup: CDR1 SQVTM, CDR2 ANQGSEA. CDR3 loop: CSVEGVGCIYEQYF. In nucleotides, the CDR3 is TGCAGCGTTGAGGGTGTGGGATGCATCTACGAGCAGTACTTC.

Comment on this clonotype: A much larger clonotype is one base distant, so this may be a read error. CDR3 loop: CVSSFGPVGAYEQYF. The CDR3 nucleotides are TGTGTCAGCAGCTTTGGTCCCGTCGGGGCCTACGAGCAGTACTTC. The chain combines TRBV7-9 with TRBJ2-7, with a possible D match to TRBD2 (5 bases). The CDR3 length is 15 residues. CDR1 SEHNR and CDR2 FQNEAQ come from the germline V gene (reference sequence).

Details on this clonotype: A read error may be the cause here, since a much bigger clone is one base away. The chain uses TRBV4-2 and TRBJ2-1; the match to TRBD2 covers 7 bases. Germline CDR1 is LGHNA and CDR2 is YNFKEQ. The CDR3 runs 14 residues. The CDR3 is CVSSQTGLNNEQFF. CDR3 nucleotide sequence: TGTGTCAGCAGCCAAACGGGACTAAACAATGAGCAGTTCTTC.

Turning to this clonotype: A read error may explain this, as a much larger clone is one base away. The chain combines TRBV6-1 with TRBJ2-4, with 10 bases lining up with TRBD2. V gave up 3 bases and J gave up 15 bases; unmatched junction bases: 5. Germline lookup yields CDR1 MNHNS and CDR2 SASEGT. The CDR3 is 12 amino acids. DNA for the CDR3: TGTGCCAGCAGTGAGAGCGGGAGGGCCCGGTACTTC. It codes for CASSESGRARYF.